This TCR beta chain was recorded in a study of blood T cell repertoires in COVID-19. As for the study in general: Sites across the United States, Italy and Spain contributed samples from acute and convalescent COVID-19.

Participants, about 18 to 100 years old, spanned around 25 US areas. Clinical history as reported by participants underpinned cohort assignment. V was trimmed by 0 bases and J by 9 bases, leaving 6 bases between them. CDR3 length equals 12 residues. Germline assignment: CDR1 MNHNS and CDR2 SASEGT. Sequencing was performed with immunoSEQ multiplex PCR; in TCRdb, only in-frame clones are kept and a portion is missing. The sample lists about 100,000 clones; 80% to 90% were seen once. Sequencing was carried out using PBMCs or T cells enriched from blood (not recorded which). This TCR came from a woman aged 45-65 years who had recovered from COVID-19. The chain has TRBV6-1 and TRBJ1-5; D is unresolved. The CDR3 DNA is TGTGCCAGCAGTGAAGCGCGCGGGCCCCAGCATTTT. This translates into CASSEARGPQHF.